These 5 T cell receptor beta chains came from one sample sequenced in a study of shared clonotypes between healthy human individuals. Measured with immunoSEQ multiplex PCR; TCRdb has only the in-frame clones, and not every one. The top ten hold roughly 0.1% of the sample, which has hundreds of thousands of clones, roughly 95% seen once. It was CD45RO-negative cells, positively selected for CCR7, that made up naive CD8 cells, with terminally differentiated effector memory CD45RA+ cells excluded. The sample comprised naive CD8+ T cells sorted from blood. The receptors stem from a woman aged 25 to 45 in good health.

The chain has TRBV11-3 and TRBJ2-1, with TRBD2 as a possible D gene (6 bases). V was cut by 0 bases and J by 0 bases, with 6 bases left in between. The CDR3 has 15 amino acids. From germline, CDR1 is SGHNT and CDR2 YENEEA. CDR3 sequence (DNA): TGTGCCAGCAGCTTAGAACTAGCCTCCTACAATGAGCAGTTCTTC. As protein: CASSLELASYNEQFF. Full variable domain (remainder filled in from reference TRBV11-3 and TRBJ2-1): EAGVVQSPRYKIIEKKQPVAFWCNPISGHNTLYWYLQNLGQGPELLIRYENEEAVDDSQLPKDRFSAERLKGVDSTLKIQPAELGDSAVYLCASSLELASYNEQFFGPGTRLTVL.

The chain carries TRBV15 and TRBJ2-5, with unresolved D. The CDR3 sequence is 15 residues long. Between the trimmed V and J ends, which lost 1 base and 2 bases, there was a span of 11 bases. Germline V CDR1 and CDR2: LNHNV, YYDKDF (reference sequence). CDR3 residues: CATSRVSRVQETQYF. In nucleotides, the CDR3 is TGTGCCACCAGCAGAGTTTCAAGGGTACAAGAGACCCAGTACTTC.

The V gene is TRBV27, the J gene TRBJ1-3, with D uncertain. Germline V CDR1 and CDR2: MNHEY, SMNVEV (reference sequence). The V end was cut by 5 bases, the J end by 0 bases, with 8 bases between. The CDR3 runs 14 residues. This CDR3 is CASSELGSGNTIYF. The DNA for the CDR3 is TGTGCCAGCAGTGAACTCGGCTCTGGAAACACCATATATTTT.

This chain links TRBV6-6 with TRBJ1-1, with D unclear. The V gene's germline CDR1 is MNHNY and CDR2 SVGAGI (reference sequence). V was pared by 0 bases and J by 1 base, with 6 bases between. CDR3 length equals 14 residues. CDR3 DNA: TGTGCCAGCAGTTACTCGAATGGGAACACTGAAGCTTTCTTT. Amino acids: CASSYSNGNTEAFF.

A single count supports this clone. The chain recombines TRBV2 with TRBJ2-2; 10 bases match TRBD1. CDR1 and CDR2 (germline): SNHLY, FYNNEI. The V gene end was trimmed by 5 bases and the J gene end by 4 bases; junction bases not matched to a gene: 7. This CDR3 comprises 16 residues. CDR3 sequence (DNA): TGTGCCAGCAGTCGGGACAGGGGAAGAATCACCGGGGAGCTGTTTTTT. Translation gives CASSRDRGRITGELFF. The whole variable domain, filled in from reference TRBV2 and TRBJ2-2, reads EPEVTQTPSHQVTQMGQEVILRCVPISNHLYFYWYRQILGQKVEFLVSFYNNEISEKSEIFDDQFSVERPDGSNFTLKIRSTKLEDSAMYFCASSRDRGRITGELFFGEGSRLTVL.